Listed below are T cell receptor beta chains from one sample, sequenced in a study of blood T cell repertoires in COVID-19. The assay was immunoSEQ multiplex PCR, and TCRdb's table has in-frame clones only and misses some. The table shows about 210,000 clones, with about 87% occurring only once. Sequencing input: peripheral blood. All receptors derive from a man aged 55 to 70 with acute or convalescent COVID-19. CDR3s include the opening cysteine and the closing phenylalanine or tryptophan. D genes are given only for firm matches. Some rows have no size entry. The others give once, few or many, or a class for an expanded clone.

TRBV12-3/TRBV12-4	13	TRBD1	.	TRBJ1-2	TGTGCCAGCAGTCGGGGACAGCACTATGGCTACACCTTC	CASSRGQHYGYTF
TRBV5-8	17	TRBD1	.	TRBJ2-1	TGTGCCAGCAGCATCTACAGGGGTGAGAGCTCCTACAATGAGCAGTTCTTC	CASSIYRGESSYNEQFF
TRBV19	16	TRBD1	.	TRBJ2-2	TGTGCCAGTAGTATCCGCGGACAGGGCGACACCGGGGAGCTGTTTTTT	CASSIRGQGDTGELFF
TRBV3-1/TRBV3-2	15	.	.	TRBJ1-3	TGTGCCAGCAGCCAACAGGGGTCTACTGGAAACACCATATATTTT	CASSQQGSTGNTIYF
TRBV11-2	13	.	.	TRBJ2-7	TGTGCCAGCAGTTTACAGGTTCAGGGCGAGCAGTACTTC	CASSLQVQGEQYF
TRBV25-1	15	TRBD1	.	TRBJ1-1	TGTGCCAGCAGTGAACCCGGGACAGCCAACACTGAAGCTTTCTTT	CASSEPGTANTEAFF
TRBV7-9	16	TRBD1	.	TRBJ2-5	TGTGCCAGCAGCCACCCCGCCGGGACAGGGAAAGAGACCCAGTACTTC	CASSHPAGTGKETQYF
TRBV9	14	.	.	TRBJ2-1	TGTGCCAGCAGCGTAGTTGATAGTAACGCTGAGCAGTTCTTC	CASSVVDSNAEQFF
TRBV7-9	14	.	.	TRBJ1-2	TGTGCCAGCAGCTCTGGGGAGGGATACTATGGCTACACCTTC	CASSSGEGYYGYTF
TRBV18	14	.	once	TRBJ2-7	TGTGCCAGCTCACCGCAGGGGCGCGACTACGAGCAGTACTTC	CASSPQGRDYEQYF
TRBV7-2	14	.	few	TRBJ2-3	TGTGCCAGCAGCCGGACATTTAGCACAGATACGCAGTATTTT	CASSRTFSTDTQYF
TRBV5-5	14	.	once	TRBJ1-6	TGTGCCAGCAGCTTGAGGCGGTCCGATTCACCCCTCCACTTT	CASSLRRSDSPLHF
TRBV5-1	13	.	.	TRBJ1-1	TGCGCCAGCAGCCCCCACCGGGACACTGAAGCTTTCTTT	CASSPHRDTEAFF
TRBV9	14	.	.	TRBJ1-4	TGTGCCAGCAGCCCTCGGGGGGGCGGCGAAAAACTGTTTTTT	CASSPRGGGEKLFF
TRBV9	16	.	.	TRBJ1-2	TGTGCCAGCAGCGTAGGTCCGGCTAGAGTGGGCTATGGCTACACCTTC	CASSVGPARVGYGYTF
TRBV25-1	16	TRBD1	.	TRBJ1-2	TGTGCCAGCAGTGAATGGCGGACAGGGAGGGGCTATGGCTACACCTTC	CASSEWRTGRGYGYTF
TRBV7-2	18	TRBD1	.	TRBJ1-5	TGTGCCAGCAGCTTAGCAGCCAGGGGGGTTGTGAGCAATCAGCCCCAGCATTTT	CASSLAARGVVSNQPQHF
TRBV28	16	TRBD1	.	TRBJ1-1	TGTGCCAGCACCGGGGTCCGACAGGGAGGGAACACTGAAGCTTTCTTT	CASTGVRQGGNTEAFF
TRBV6-5	15	TRBD1	.	TRBJ2-6	TGTGCCAGCAGAAAACAGGGGGCTGGGGCCAACGTCCTGACTTTC	CASRKQGAGANVLTF
TRBV28	14	.	.	TRBJ1-2	TGTGCCAGCAGTTTGGGGGCGCTCAACTATGGCTACACCTTC	CASSLGALNYGYTF
TRBV4-3	17	.	.	TRBJ2-3	TGCGCCAGCAGCCAAGATCGGAGGGGGGGGCGCACAGATACGCAGTATTTT	CASSQDRRGGRTDTQYF
TRBV9	15	TRBD2	.	TRBJ2-1	TGTGCCAGCAGCCCGTGGACTAGCGGATACAATGAGCAGTTCTTC	CASSPWTSGYNEQFF
TRBV6-5	15	TRBD1	.	TRBJ1-1	TGTGCCAGCAGTTACTCGAGGGGGCGCGGAGGTGAAGCTTTCTTT	CASSYSRGRGGEAFF
TRBV7-9	13	.	once	TRBJ1-6	TGTGCCAGCAGCTCAGAACAGAATTCACCCCTCCACTTT	CASSSEQNSPLHF
TRBV4-1	18	.	few	TRBJ1-6	TGCGCCAGCAGCCATGGGGGGGCAGCGGACTCCTATAATTCACCCCTCCACTTT	CASSHGGAADSYNSPLHF
TRBV7-6	17	.	.	TRBJ2-2	TGTGCCAGCAGTCCAGAGGGGGGGCGCGTGAACACCGGGGAGCTGTTTTTT	CASSPEGGRVNTGELFF
TRBV27	15	.	.	TRBJ2-7	TGTGCCAGCAGTTTGGGGCCCGAGCGGGTTTACGAGCAGTACTTC	CASSLGPERVYEQYF
TRBV9	16	TRBD1	few	TRBJ1-4	TGTGCCAGCAGCGTATCCGGGACAGGATTTAATGAAAAACTGTTTTTT	CASSVSGTGFNEKLFF
TRBV19	13	TRBD1	.	TRBJ2-7	TGTGCCACGCAGGGACAGAACTCCTACGAGCAGTACTTC	CATQGQNSYEQYF
TRBV11-2	17	.	.	TRBJ2-1	TGTGCCAGCAGCTCCCCCTCGGGGGGCGGGAGCTACAATGAGCAGTTCTTC	CASSSPSGGGSYNEQFF
TRBV14	16	TRBD2	.	TRBJ2-3	TGTGCCAGCAGCCAACGCGGGGGGTCAAGGACAGATACGCAGTATTTT	CASSQRGGSRTDTQYF
TRBV28	14	TRBD1	.	TRBJ2-7	TGTGCCAGCAGTTTGTCAGGGGGCAGGTACGAGCAGTACTTC	CASSLSGGRYEQYF
TRBV19	17	.	.	TRBJ2-2	TGTGCCAGTAGAAGTGGGGTTGGCAGGGCCCACACCGGGGAGCTGTTTTTT	CASRSGVGRAHTGELFF
TRBV7-9	18	TRBD2	.	TRBJ2-1	TGTGCCAGCAGCCTTCCCGGGACTAGCGGGGGGGGCCGGAATGAGCAGTTCTTC	CASSLPGTSGGGRNEQFF
TRBV5-4	15	.	.	TRBJ1-4	TGTGCCAGCAGCTTGGACATTGCTACTAATGAAAAACTGTTTTTT	CASSLDIATNEKLFF
TRBV29-1	14	.	.	TRBJ2-2	TGCAGCGTCCCCCCGCCAGGCGACACCGGGGAGCTGTTTTTT	CSVPPPGDTGELFF
TRBV7-2	16	.	once	TRBJ1-4	TGTGCCAGCAGCCCAGGGAGGGCCTTGGGGAGGGAAAAACTGTTTTTT	CASSPGRALGREKLFF
TRBV29-1	12	.	.	TRBJ1-3	TGCAGCACCAGGGGTTCTGGAAACACCATATATTTT	CSTRGSGNTIYF
TRBV4-1	13	TRBD2	.	TRBJ2-5	TGCGCCAGCAGCCTCAACGGGGGGGAGACCCAGTACTTC	CASSLNGGETQYF
TRBV18	16	.	.	TRBJ2-3	TGTGCCAGCTCAACATCCGCGGTATCTAGCACAGATACGCAGTATTTT	CASSTSAVSSTDTQYF
TRBV5-1	13	.	.	TRBJ2-1	TGCGCCAGCAGTTTACAGGATACAGTTGAGCAGTTCTTC	CASSLQDTVEQFF
TRBV5-6	18	.	.	TRBJ2-1	TGTGCCAGCAGCTTGTTCTCTTCGGGGGTAGGAAAAACGGATGAGCAGTTCTTC	CASSLFSSGVGKTDEQFF
TRBV7-8	19	TRBD2	.	TRBJ2-3	TGTGCCAGCAGCTTAGTTTGGCTGGCTAGCGGGGGGGAACTAGATACGCAGTATTTT	CASSLVWLASGGELDTQYF
TRBV25-1	12	.	.	TRBJ2-2	TGTGCCAGCAGTGAGACTAGCGGGGAGCTGTTTTTT	CASSETSGELFF
TRBV3-1/TRBV3-2	12	.	few	TRBJ1-3	TGTGCCAGCAGCACATTAGGAAACACCATATATTTT	CASSTLGNTIYF
TRBV6-1	14	.	.	TRBJ1-1	TGTGCCAGCAGTGAAAAATGGAGGAACACTGAAGCTTTCTTT	CASSEKWRNTEAFF
TRBV4-2	16	TRBD2	.	TRBJ2-3	TGTGCCAGCAGCCAGGTCCTAGCGGGGGCAGCAGATACGCAGTATTTT	CASSQVLAGAADTQYF
TRBV19	15	TRBD1	many	TRBJ1-1	TGTGCCAGTAGTTCTGGTGGGAGACAGGGTTGGAAAGCTTTCTTT	CASSSGGRQGWKAFF
TRBV3-1/TRBV3-2	15	TRBD1	.	TRBJ1-3	TGTGCCAGCAGCGTTAAGGGGGCGTCTGGAAACACCATATATTTT	CASSVKGASGNTIYF
TRBV4-1	16	.	.	TRBJ2-7	TGCGCCAGCAGCCAAGTCCCGGGGTTCGCTGTCTACGAGCAGTACTTC	CASSQVPGFAVYEQYF
TRBV5-4	15	TRBD1	.	TRBJ1-2	TGTGCCAGCAGCTTGGGGGGACAGGGGGCGCGTGGCTACACCTTC	CASSLGGQGARGYTF
TRBV9	13	TRBD1	.	TRBJ1-1	TGTGCCAGCAGCGTAGTCACAGGGGCTGAAGCTTTCTTT	CASSVVTGAEAFF
TRBV5-4	16	TRBD2	once	TRBJ2-1	TGTGCCAGCAGCTTGGTAGGCGGGGGGTCCTACAATGAGCAGTTCTTC	CASSLVGGGSYNEQFF
TRBV28	15	TRBD1	few	TRBJ2-7	TGTGCCAGCAGTTCGCGGACAGGGCGATCCTACGAGCAGTACTTC	CASSSRTGRSYEQYF
TRBV6-2/TRBV6-3	16	.	.	TRBJ2-1	TGTGCCAGCAGTTACAGAGGGGGGGCAACCTACAATGAGCAGTTCTTC	CASSYRGGATYNEQFF
TRBV11-2	12	.	.	TRBJ2-1	TGTGCCAGCAGCTTAGGAGACTATGAGCAGTTCTTC	CASSLGDYEQFF